This T cell receptor beta chain was retrieved from a study of blood T cell repertoires in COVID-19. Study details: Whether acute or convalescent, the COVID-19 samples came from the United States, Italy and Spain. T cells, B-cell-depleted T cells, or PBMCs supplied cDNA or gDNA.

Germline trimming cut 0 bases from V and 8 bases from J; bases unmatched to any gene: 9. This CDR3 region has 16 residues. The germline gives CDR1 MNHEY, CDR2 SVGAGI. Original analysis: Reference gene primer amplification gave nucleated cell count estimates. Repertoires were generated with immunoSEQ multiplex PCR, while TCRdb's copy carries only in-frame clones and drops some. V and J calls and clone size are copied from that table; D and trimming were computed from the DNA. The sample holds 95,000 to 150,000 clones, about four fifths seen once. The specimen was peripheral blood. The V call is TRBV6-5, the J call TRBJ1-4, with 7 bases lining up with TRBD1. The clonotype originates from a man aged 55 to 69 with acute or convalescent COVID-19. The CDR3 bases are TGTGCCAGCAGTTACTCGCCCCCCCAGGGGGACGAAAAACTGTTTTTT. Its protein product is CASSYSPPQGDEKLFF.